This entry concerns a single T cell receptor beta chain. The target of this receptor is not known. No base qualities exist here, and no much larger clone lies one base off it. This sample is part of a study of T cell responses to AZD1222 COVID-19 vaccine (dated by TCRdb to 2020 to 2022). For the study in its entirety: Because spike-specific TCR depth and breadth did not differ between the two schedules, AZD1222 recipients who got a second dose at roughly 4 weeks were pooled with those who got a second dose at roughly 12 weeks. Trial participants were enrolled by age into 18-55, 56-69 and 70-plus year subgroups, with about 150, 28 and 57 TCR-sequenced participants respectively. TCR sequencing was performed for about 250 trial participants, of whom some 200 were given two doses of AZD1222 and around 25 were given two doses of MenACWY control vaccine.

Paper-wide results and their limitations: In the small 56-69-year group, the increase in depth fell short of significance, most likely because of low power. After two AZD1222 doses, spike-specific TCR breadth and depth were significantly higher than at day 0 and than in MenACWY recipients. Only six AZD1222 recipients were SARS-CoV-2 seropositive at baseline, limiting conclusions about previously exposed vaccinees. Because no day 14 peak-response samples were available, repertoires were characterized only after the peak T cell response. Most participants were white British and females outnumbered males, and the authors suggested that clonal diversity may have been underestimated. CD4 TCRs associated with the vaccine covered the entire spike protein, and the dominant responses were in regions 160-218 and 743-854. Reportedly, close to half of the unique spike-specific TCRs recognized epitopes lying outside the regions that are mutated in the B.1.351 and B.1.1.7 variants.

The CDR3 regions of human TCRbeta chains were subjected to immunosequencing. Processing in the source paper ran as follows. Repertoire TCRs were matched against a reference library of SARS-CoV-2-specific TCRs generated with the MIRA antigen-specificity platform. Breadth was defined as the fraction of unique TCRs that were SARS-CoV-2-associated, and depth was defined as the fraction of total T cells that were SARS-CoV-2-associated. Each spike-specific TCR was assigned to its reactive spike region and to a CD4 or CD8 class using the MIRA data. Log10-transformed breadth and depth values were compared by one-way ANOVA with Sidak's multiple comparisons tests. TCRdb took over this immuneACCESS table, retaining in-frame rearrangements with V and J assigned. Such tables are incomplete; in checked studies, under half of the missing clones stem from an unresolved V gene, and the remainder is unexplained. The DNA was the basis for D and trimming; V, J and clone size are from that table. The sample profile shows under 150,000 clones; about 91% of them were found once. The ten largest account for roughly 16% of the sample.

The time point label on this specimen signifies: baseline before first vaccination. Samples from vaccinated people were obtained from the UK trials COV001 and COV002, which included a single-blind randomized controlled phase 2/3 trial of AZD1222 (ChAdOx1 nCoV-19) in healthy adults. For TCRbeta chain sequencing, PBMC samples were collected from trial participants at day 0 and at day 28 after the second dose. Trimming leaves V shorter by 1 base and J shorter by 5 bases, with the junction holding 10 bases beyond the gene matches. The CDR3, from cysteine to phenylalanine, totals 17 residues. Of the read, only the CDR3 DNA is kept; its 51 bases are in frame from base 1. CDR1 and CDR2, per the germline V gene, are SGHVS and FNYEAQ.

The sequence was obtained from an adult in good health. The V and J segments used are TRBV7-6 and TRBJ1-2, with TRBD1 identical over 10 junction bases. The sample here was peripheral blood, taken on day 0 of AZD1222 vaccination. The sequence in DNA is TGTGCCAGCAGCTTAGGGACAGGGGGTTTTGACAATTATGGCTACACCTTC. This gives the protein CASSLGTGGFDNYGYTF.